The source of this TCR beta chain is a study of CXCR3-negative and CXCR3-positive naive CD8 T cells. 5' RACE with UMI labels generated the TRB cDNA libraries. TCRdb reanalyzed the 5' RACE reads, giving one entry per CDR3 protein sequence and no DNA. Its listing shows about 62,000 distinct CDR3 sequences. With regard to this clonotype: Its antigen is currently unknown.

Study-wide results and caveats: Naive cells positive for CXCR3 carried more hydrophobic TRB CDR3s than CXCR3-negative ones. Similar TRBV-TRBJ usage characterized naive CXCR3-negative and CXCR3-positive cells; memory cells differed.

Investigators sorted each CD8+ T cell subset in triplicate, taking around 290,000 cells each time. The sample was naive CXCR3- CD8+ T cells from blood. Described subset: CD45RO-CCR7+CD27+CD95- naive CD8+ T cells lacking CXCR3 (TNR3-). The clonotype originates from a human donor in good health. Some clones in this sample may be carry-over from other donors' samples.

CDR3 protein: CASSLGVTRNEQFF. The rearrangement uses TRBV11-3 and TRBJ2-1; absent DNA, TCRdb's TRBD2 call cannot be checked. Germline CDR1 SGHNT, CDR2 YENEEA. The CDR3 is 14 amino acids.